The 2 T cell receptor beta chains in this list originate from one sample, sequenced in a study of T-cell reconstitution after alpha-beta-depleted transplantation in children. Using unique molecular identifiers, the investigators prepared the TCRbeta library. A single record per CDR3 protein comes from TCRdb applying MiXCR to the PCR reads. This table holds hundreds of thousands of distinct CDR3 sequences, about an eighth found once. The source was PBMCs, collected before TCRalphabeta/CD19-depleted stem cell transplant. The receptor source for this set is a girl aged 2-15 years with congenital amegakaryocytic thrombocytopenia, due to receive a stem cell transplant.

V is TRBV20-1 and J is TRBJ2-7; TRBD1 matches 8 bases. CDR1 and CDR2 (germline): DFQATT, SNEGSKA (reference sequence). This CDR3 comprises 17 residues. The trim removed 6 bases at V and 1 base at J, leaving 17 bases unmatched. The CDR3 DNA sequence: TGCAGTGCCATACGATCTCCCGGGACAGGCCTATCCTACGAGCAGTACTTC. This codes for CSAIRSPGTGLSYEQYF.

This clonotype was found many times. The chain joins TRBV12-5 to TRBJ2-1; 10 bases line up with TRBD1. V dropped 8 bases and J dropped 8; count of bases not matched to a gene: 12. CDR3 length equals 15 residues. Germline loops: CDR1 LGHNT, CDR2 FRNRAP. The CDR3 DNA follows: TGTGCTAGTCTCGGACGGGACAGGGGCATGGATGAGCAGTTCTTC. Protein: CASLGRDRGMDEQFF. Variable domain in full (rest from reference TRBV12-5 and TRBJ2-1): DARVTQTPRHKVTEMGQEVTMRCQPILGHNTVFWYRQTMMQGLELLAYFRNRAPLDDSGMPKDRFSAEMPDATLATLKIQPSEPRDSAVYFCASLGRDRGMDEQFFGPGTRLTVL.